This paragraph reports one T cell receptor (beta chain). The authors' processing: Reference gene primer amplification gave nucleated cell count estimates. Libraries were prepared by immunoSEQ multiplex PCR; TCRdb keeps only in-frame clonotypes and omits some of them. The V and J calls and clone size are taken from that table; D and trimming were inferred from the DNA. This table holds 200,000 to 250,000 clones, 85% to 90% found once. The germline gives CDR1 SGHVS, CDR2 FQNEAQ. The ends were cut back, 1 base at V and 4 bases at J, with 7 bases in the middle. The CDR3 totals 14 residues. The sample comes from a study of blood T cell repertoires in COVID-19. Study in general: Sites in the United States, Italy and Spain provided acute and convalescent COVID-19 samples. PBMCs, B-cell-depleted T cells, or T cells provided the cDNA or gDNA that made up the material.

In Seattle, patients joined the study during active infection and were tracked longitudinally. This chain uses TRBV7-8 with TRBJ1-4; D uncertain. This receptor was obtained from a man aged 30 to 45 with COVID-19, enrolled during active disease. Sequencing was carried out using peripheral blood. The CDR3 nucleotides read TGTGCCAGCAGCTTAGGCGGTTATAATGAAAAACTGTTTTTT. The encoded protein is CASSLGGYNEKLFF.